The 16 T cell receptor beta chains in this list originate from one sample, sequenced in a study of T cells in Graves' hyperthyroidism and ophthalmopathy. Researchers took RNA transcripts and amplified the TCR beta CDR3 regions from them. A first-round RT-PCR of the TCR CDR3 used the HTBI primer set. Using its own MiXCR run on the multiplex PCR reads, TCRdb lists one record per CDR3 protein. The data hold about 700,000 distinct CDR3 sequences, with around 13% observed a single time. Sequenced input: blood. Receptors originate from a woman between 18 and 29 years old with Graves' hyperthyroidism.

This clonotype was counted at least ten times. The chain uses TRBV2 and TRBJ2-7; no definite D call. V lost 6 bases, J lost 7 bases, and 10 bases lay in between. The germline gives CDR1 SNHLY, CDR2 FYNNEI. CDR3 length equals 11 residues. The CDR3 loop reads CASSLHEEQYF. The CDR3 DNA reads as TGTGCCAGCAGCCTACATGAAGAGCAGTACTTC. Together with reference TRBV2 and TRBJ2-7, the CDR3 gives the full variable domain: EPEVTQTPSHQVTQMGQEVILRCVPISNHLYFYWYRQILGQKVEFLVSFYNNEISEKSEIFDDQFSVERPDGSNFTLKIRSTKLEDSAMYFCASSLHEEQYFGPGTRLTVT.

This clonotype was found many times. V gene TRBV20-1 combines with J gene TRBJ1-1; a possible D gene is TRBD1 (5 bases). Germline CDR1 and CDR2: DFQATT and SNEGSKA (reference sequence). The CDR3 length is 15 residues. V dropped 1 base and J dropped 2 bases, with 14 bases sitting between them. CDR3 sequence (DNA): TGCAGTGCTAGAGTTCAGAGGGGAGATAACACTGAAGCTTTCTTT. Its protein product is CSARVQRGDNTEAFF.

The sample holds a few counts of this clonotype. The chain has TRBV6-1 and TRBJ2-3; 13 bases fit TRBD2. J was trimmed by 8 bases and V by 6 bases; bases with no gene match: 11. The CDR3 sequence is 16 residues long. The germline V gene encodes CDR1 MNHNS and CDR2 SASEGT. CDR3 protein: CASRRLAGGSVGTQYF. The DNA of the CDR3 is TGTGCCAGCAGACGACTAGCGGGAGGAAGTGTTGGTACGCAGTATTTT.

This chain connects TRBV20-1 to TRBJ2-3; D ambiguous. This CDR3 is 15 amino acids long. V gave up 5 bases and J gave up 5 bases, with 20 bases separating them. Germline values: CDR1 DFQATT, CDR2 SNEGSKA (reference sequence). The DNA for the CDR3 is TGCAGTGCTCCATCAGAGACTCCGATGAGAGATACGCAGTATTTT. Its protein is CSAPSETPMRDTQYF.

Many counts were recorded for this clonotype. The chain uses TRBV28 and TRBJ2-2; D is possibly TRBD1 (6 bases). Looked up from germline, CDR1 is MDHEN and CDR2 is SYDVKM. The CDR3 sequence is 14 residues long. Between the trimmed V and J ends, which lost 7 bases and 6 bases, there was a span of 15 bases. In DNA, the CDR3 is TGTGCCAGCATCACCAGTGGGGGCGCCGGGGAGCTGTTTTTT. It codes for CASITSGGAGELFF.

This clonotype was picked up many times. This chain links TRBV6-1 with TRBJ1-1; perhaps TRBD1 as D (6 bases). Per germline, CDR1 MNHNS and CDR2 SASEGT. The CDR3 sequence is 15 residues long. V was trimmed by 5 bases and J by 0 bases, leaving 13 bases between them. CDR3 sequence reads: CASSNDRSMNTEAFF. The CDR3 region has the DNA TGTGCCAGCAGTAACGACAGGTCCATGAACACTGAAGCTTTCTTT.

The rearrangement uses TRBV15 and TRBJ1-1; D perhaps matches TRBD1 (6 bases). Per germline, CDR1 LNHNV and CDR2 YYDKDF (reference sequence). V was cut by 0 bases and J by 1 base, with 12 bases left in between. The CDR3 consists of 16 residues. CDR3 nucleotide sequence: TGTGCCACCAGCAGAGATATTGGGACACCGAACACTGAAGCTTTCTTT. The encoded protein is CATSRDIGTPNTEAFF.

This clonotype has at least ten counts. V usage is TRBV28 and J usage is TRBJ2-7, with D possibly TRBD2 on 5 matching bases. The germline CDR1 and CDR2 sequences are MDHEN and SYDVKM. CDR3 length: 17 amino acids. Trimming cost V 6 bases and J 0 bases, with 21 bases left between them. The DNA for the CDR3 is TGTGCCAGCAGCCGGATTGGGATTAGTGGGAGCTCCTACGAGCAGTACTTC. Translation gives CASSRIGISGSSYEQYF.

The chain recombines TRBV4-3 with TRBJ2-7; the D gene is possibly TRBD2 (6 bases). CDR3 size: 16 residues. CDR1 and CDR2 (germline): LGHNA, YSLEER. Trimming took 0 bases from V and 0 from J, leaving 12 bases between them. CDR3 in amino acids: CASSQDFGDSSYEQYF. The DNA for the CDR3 is TGCGCCAGCAGCCAAGACTTCGGGGACTCCTCCTACGAGCAGTACTTC.

This clonotype showed up many times. V gene TRBV7-9 combines with J gene TRBJ2-7; D perhaps matches TRBD1 (6 bases). This CDR3 region has 18 residues. The germline CDR1 and CDR2 sequences are SEHNR and FQNEAQ (reference sequence). Trimming left V 4 bases short and J 3 bases short, with 25 bases between. The CDR3 loop reads CASSYFGLERDMIYEQYF. The CDR3 nucleotides read TGTGCCAGCAGCTATTTCGGGCTTGAACGGGACATGATCTACGAGCAGTACTTC.

This clonotype showed up many times. The rearrangement joins TRBV6-1 to TRBJ1-5; D is possibly TRBD1 (6 bases). The CDR3 loop spans 15 amino acids. V lost 5 bases to trimming and J lost 7 bases, with 18 bases between them. Germline V gene data show CDR1 as MNHNS and CDR2 as SASEGT. CDR3 DNA: TGTGCCAGCAGTCCAAAATCACAGGGATACCAGCCCCAGCATTTT. Translating it yields CASSPKSQGYQPQHF.

This clonotype appeared many times. The chain is built from TRBV28 and TRBJ1-3; D call uncertain. CDR1 and CDR2 from the germline V gene are MDHEN and SYDVKM. This CDR3 contains 17 residues. Trimming stripped 4 bases from V and 0 bases from J, with 16 bases between. CDR3 sequence reads: CASSSPPGVPSGNTIYF. CDR3 nucleotide sequence: TGTGCCAGCAGTTCCCCACCGGGCGTTCCCTCTGGAAACACCATATATTTT.

This clonotype has a count of ten or more. This CDR3 is CASSLRTGSGEQYF. DNA of the CDR3: TGTGCCAGCAGTTTAAGGACAGGGTCCGGCGAGCAGTACTTC. This chain connects TRBV27 to TRBJ2-7, with 8 positions matching TRBD1. Trimming at V came to 2 bases and at J to 6 bases, leaving 6 bases not matched to a gene. The CDR3 contains 14 residues. Germline V gene data show CDR1 as MNHEY and CDR2 as SMNVEV (reference sequence).

This clonotype appeared many times. The rearrangement links TRBV11-2 to TRBJ2-6; a possible D gene is TRBD2 (5 bases). V was shortened by 5 bases and J by 2 bases, with 10 bases between the two germline ends. Germline V gene sequence: CDR1 SGHAT, CDR2 FQNNGV. The CDR3 runs to 15 residues. The DNA of the CDR3 is TGTGCCAGCAGCCCCCCCGGGGCTGGGGCCAACGTCCTGACTTTC. Protein sequence: CASSPPGAGANVLTF.

This clonotype was seen many times. The chain employs TRBV12-3 or TRBV12-4 and TRBJ2-7; D ambiguous. The CDR3 spans 11 residues. The V end lost 0 bases, the J end lost 5 bases, and 2 bases lay between the germline ends. The chain's CDR3 is CASSLADEQYF. The CDR3 nucleotides read TGTGCCAGCAGTTTAGCAGACGAGCAGTACTTC.

The chain is built from TRBV19 and TRBJ1-5, with D perhaps matching TRBD1 (6 bases). The CDR3 has 13 residues. Germline V lookup: CDR1 LNHDA, CDR2 SQIVND (reference sequence). Trimming took off 8 bases at V and 3 bases at J, with 11 bases between the two ends. DNA for the CDR3: TGTGCCAGTCAAGGGGGGTTCAATCAGCCCCAGCATTTT. This encodes CASQGGFNQPQHF.